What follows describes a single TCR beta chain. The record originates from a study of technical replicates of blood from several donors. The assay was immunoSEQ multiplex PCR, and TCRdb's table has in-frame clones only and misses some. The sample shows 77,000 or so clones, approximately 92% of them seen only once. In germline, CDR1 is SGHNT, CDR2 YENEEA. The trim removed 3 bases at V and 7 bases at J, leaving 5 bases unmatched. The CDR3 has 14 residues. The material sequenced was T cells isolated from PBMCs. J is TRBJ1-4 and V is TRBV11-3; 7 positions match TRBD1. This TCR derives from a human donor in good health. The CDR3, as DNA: TGTGCCAGCAGCTTCGACAGGGCCAGTGAAAAACTGTTTTTT. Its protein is CASSFDRASEKLFF.